This T cell receptor (beta chain) stems from a study of blood T cell repertoires in COVID-19. Study-wide background: Spain, Italy and the United States supplied samples that represented acute and convalescent COVID-19.

V was pared by 2 bases and J by 7 bases, with 6 bases between. The CDR3 sequence is 12 residues long. Germline CDR1 SNHLY, CDR2 FYNNEI. Profiling relied on immunoSEQ multiplex PCR, and the TCRdb table lists in-frame clones only, not all of them. The sample holds fewer than 20,000 clones, approximately 86% seen once. The sequence was collected from a human donor in a cohort sampled during active COVID-19. V gene TRBV2 combines with J gene TRBJ1-5; D call uncertain. Sequenced input: peripheral blood. This CDR3 reads CASSETWQPQHF. The CDR3 nucleotides are TGTGCCAGCAGTGAAACTTGGCAGCCCCAGCATTTT.